These 30 T cell receptor beta chains originate from one sample sequenced in a study of blood T cell repertoires in COVID-19. Some clones are missing from TCRdb's copy, which holds only in-frame ones; the method was immunoSEQ multiplex PCR. The table includes around 130,000 clones, 88% detected once. The material sequenced was peripheral blood. These TCRs come from a man aged 55 to 70 with active or convalescent COVID-19.

The chain is built from TRBV9 and TRBJ2-7; TRBD1 might be the D (5 bases). This CDR3 has 15 residues. The V and J ends lost 0 bases and 1 base respectively, with 11 bases between them. Germline CDR1 SGDLS, CDR2 YYNGEE. The CDR3 DNA sequence: TGTGCCAGCAGCGTAGGGGGCGAAGCTTCCTACGAGCAGTACTTC. It encodes CASSVGGEASYEQYF.

Only one count was recorded for this clone. The CDR3 loop reads CASSIAGNTIYF. As DNA, the CDR3 is TGTGCCAGTAGTATAGCGGGAAACACCATATATTTT. J is TRBJ1-3 and V is TRBV19, with D unclear. Per germline, CDR1 LNHDA and CDR2 SQIVND (reference sequence). CDR3 size: 12 residues. Trimming shortened V by 1 base and J by 4 bases, and 2 bases separated the two germline ends.

The CDR3 here is CASSWAQKDTQYF. The DNA for the CDR3 is TGTGCCAGCAGCTGGGCACAGAAAGATACGCAGTATTTT. The chain joins TRBV7-2 to TRBJ2-3, with unresolved D. Germline CDR1 is SGHTA and CDR2 is FQGNSA. Trimming left V 4 bases short and J 5 bases short, with 10 bases between. The CDR3 is 13 amino acids.

This sequence joins TRBV2 and TRBJ1-2; 12 bases are a match to TRBD1. The junction had 5 bases not matched to a gene; V was cut back by 2 bases and J by 7 bases. The V gene's germline CDR1 is SNHLY and CDR2 FYNNEI. This CDR3 spans 15 amino acids. The CDR3 loop is CASSELGTGGSGYTF. The CDR3 DNA reads TGTGCCAGCAGTGAACTAGGGACAGGGGGCAGTGGCTACACCTTC.

J is TRBJ2-2 and V is TRBV6-5, with D possibly being TRBD1 (5 bases). The V end was cut by 4 bases, the J end by 0 bases, with 9 bases between. The CDR3 covers 15 residues. CDR1 and CDR2 (germline): MNHEY, SVGAGI. The CDR3 DNA sequence: TGTGCCAGCAGTTCCGCAGGGTCGAACACCGGGGAGCTGTTTTTT. It is translated as CASSSAGSNTGELFF.

The genes are TRBV18 and TRBJ2-1; a weak D match, TRBD2 (6 bases). This CDR3 has 15 amino acids. Trimming left V 6 bases short and J 5 bases short, with 17 bases between. The germline V gene has CDR1 KGHSH and CDR2 LQKENI. CDR3 in amino acids: CASSPDLTGDNEQFF. DNA for the CDR3: TGTGCCAGCTCCCCGGACCTTACGGGGGACAATGAGCAGTTCTTC.

Only one count was recorded for this clone. The rearrangement links TRBV7-8 to TRBJ2-3, with D tentatively TRBD2 (7 bases). Trimming left V 5 bases short and J 0 bases short, with 18 bases between. The CDR3 is made up of 17 amino acids. Looked up from germline, CDR1 is SGHVS and CDR2 is FQNEAQ. For the CDR3, the DNA is TGTGCCAGCAGCCCCCCCGCTGCGGGGGCCAGCACAGATACGCAGTATTTT. Amino acid sequence: CASSPPAAGASTDTQYF.

The chain recombines TRBV3-1 (or the pseudogene TRBV3-2) with TRBJ2-5, with D perhaps TRBD2 (6 bases). The CDR3 extends over 14 amino acids. Germline CDR1 and CDR2: LGHDT and YNNKEL (reference sequence). V shed 0 bases and J shed 6 bases, with 11 bases lying between them. The CDR3 DNA is TGTGCCAGCAGCCAAGATCTGGGGGGTCAGACCCAGTACTTC. Protein: CASSQDLGGQTQYF.

V usage is TRBV14 and J usage is TRBJ1-1; 7 bases are a match to TRBD1. Germline V gene data show CDR1 as SGHDN and CDR2 as FVKESK. The CDR3 is 18 residues long. V dropped 2 bases and J dropped 4; count of bases not matched to a gene: 16. The CDR3 DNA sequence: TGTGCCAGCAGCCAAATAAGGGGCACAGGGGATCAGAGCACTGAAGCTTTCTTT. Its translation: CASSQIRGTGDQSTEAFF.

V gene TRBV5-8 combines with J gene TRBJ2-3; D is uncertain. Per germline, CDR1 SGHTS and CDR2 YDEGEE. There are 17 residues in the CDR3. Trimming removed 2 bases from V and 0 bases from J, with 16 bases in between. CDR3 amino acids: CASSFSLGSASTDTQYF. Here the CDR3 DNA reads TGTGCCAGCAGCTTCTCTCTCGGGTCGGCTAGCACAGATACGCAGTATTTT.

The chain carries TRBV11-3 and TRBJ2-1; tentatively, D is TRBD1 (5 bases). Per germline, CDR1 SGHNT and CDR2 YENEEA. The CDR3 is made up of 13 amino acids. The ends were cut back, 5 bases at V and 4 bases at J, with 9 bases in the middle. As DNA, the CDR3 is TGTGCCAGCAGCAAGACAGAGTACAATGAGCAGTTCTTC. Protein sequence: CASSKTEYNEQFF. The full variable domain, its missing parts supplied by reference TRBV11-3 and TRBJ2-1, is EAGVVQSPRYKIIEKKQPVAFWCNPISGHNTLYWYLQNLGQGPELLIRYENEEAVDDSQLPKDRFSAERLKGVDSTLKIQPAELGDSAVYLCASSKTEYNEQFFGPGTRLTVL.

J is TRBJ1-5 and V is TRBV5-1; TRBD1 matches at 7 bases. Germline CDR1 is SGHRS and CDR2 is YFSETQ. The CDR3 consists of 14 residues. V lost 4 bases, J lost 6 bases, and 7 bases stayed unmatched. In nucleotides, the CDR3 is TGCGCCAGCAGCCGGGGACAGTCGGGTCAGCCCCAGCATTTT. Amino acid sequence: CASSRGQSGQPQHF.

The V and J genes are TRBV6-5 and TRBJ2-7; TRBD2 matches 10 bases. CDR1 is MNHEY and CDR2 is SVGAGI in the germline V gene. V dropped 7 bases and J dropped 2; count of bases not matched to a gene: 8. This CDR3 is 15 amino acids long. DNA for the CDR3: TGTGCCAGCAAAGCGACTAGCGGGCCTCCCTACGAGCAGTACTTC. This translates into CASKATSGPPYEQYF.

This clone was detected once. The chain uses TRBV9 and TRBJ1-1; D possibly corresponds to TRBD1 (6 bases). There are 15 residues in the CDR3. The V end lost 4 bases, the J end lost 8 bases, and 21 bases lay between the germline ends. CDR1 is SGDLS, CDR2 YYNGEE, per germline. The CDR3 loop reads CASSTGGGFFSEAFF. CDR3 DNA: TGTGCCAGCAGCACCGGGGGGGGCTTCTTTTCGGAAGCTTTCTTT.

The gene calls are TRBV4-3 and TRBJ2-1, with 10 bases fitting TRBD2. The V segment lost 3 bases and the J segment 12 bases; nucleotides outside the gene matches: 14. Germline assignment: CDR1 LGHNA and CDR2 YSLEER. The length of the CDR3 is 16 residues. The CDR3 coding sequence is TGCGCCAGCAGCCAGCAACTAGCGGGGCCCCCTTATTGGCAGTTCTTC. As protein: CASSQQLAGPPYWQFF.

This chain uses TRBV9 with TRBJ1-1; 7 bases line up with TRBD1. The CDR3 extends over 14 amino acids. Unmatched junction bases numbered 4, after V lost 0 bases and J lost 5 bases. CDR1 and CDR2 (germline): SGDLS, YYNGEE. For the CDR3, the DNA is TGTGCCAGCAGCGTAGGAGGGGGCAGGACTGAAGCTTTCTTT. Translated, it gives CASSVGGGRTEAFF.

This chain links TRBV14 with TRBJ2-1, with 7 nucleotides matching TRBD2. Per the germline V gene, CDR1 is SGHDN and CDR2 is FVKESK. The CDR3 length is 16 residues. Losses at the gene ends were 4 bases for V and 7 bases for J; bases not matched to a gene: 13. CDR3 sequence reads: CASSLLGGRGRNEQFF. CDR3 nucleotides: TGTGCCAGCAGCCTCCTCGGGGGGAGGGGAAGGAATGAGCAGTTCTTC.

This rearrangement joins TRBV25-1 to TRBJ2-1, with no clear D. CDR1 and CDR2 from the germline V gene are MGHDK and SYGVNS. The CDR3 totals 12 residues. The germline V and J ends were trimmed by 6 bases and 9 bases, with 12 bases remaining between them. This CDR3 reads CASRPTGTEQFF. CDR3 nucleotide sequence: TGTGCCAGCAGGCCCACGGGTACTGAGCAGTTCTTC.

The chain links TRBV18 to TRBJ2-7, with D possibly TRBD2 on 5 matching bases. V was trimmed by 5 bases and J by 6 bases, leaving 14 bases between them. CDR1 is KGHSH, CDR2 LQKENI, per germline. The CDR3 spans 13 residues. Here the CDR3 DNA reads TGTGCCAGCTCATCAATCGGACTTGGCGAGCAGTACTTC. Translation gives CASSSIGLGEQYF. Full variable domain (rest looked up from reference TRBV18 and TRBJ2-7): NAGVMQNPRHLVRRRGQEARLRCSPMKGHSHVYWYRQLPEEGLKFMVYLQKENIIDESGMPKERFSAEFPKEGPSILRIQQVVRGDSAAYFCASSSIGLGEQYFGPGTRLTVT.

This clone occurred once. The CDR3 loop is CASSRKRDSSYEQYF. In nucleotides, the CDR3 is TGCGCCAGCAGCCGGAAGAGGGACAGCTCCTACGAGCAGTACTTC. The chain couples TRBV4-1 to TRBJ2-7; 7 bases agree with TRBD1. Losses at the gene ends were 4 bases for V and 0 bases for J; bases not matched to a gene: 6. This CDR3 contains 15 residues. Germline V gives CDR1 MGHRA, CDR2 YSYEKL.

The chain combines TRBV5-1 with TRBJ1-1, with a weak D call TRBD1 (5 bases). The CDR3 consists of 15 residues. Germline-derived CDR1 and CDR2 are SGHRS and YFSETQ. The V and J ends lost 0 bases and 5 bases respectively, with 14 bases between them. The CDR3 DNA is TGCGCCAGCAGCTTGGTCGGGCAGGGAGGTACTGAAGCTTTCTTT. This gives the protein CASSLVGQGGTEAFF.

The chain has TRBV11-2 and TRBJ2-1; 10 nucleotides agree with TRBD2. CDR1 is SGHAT, CDR2 FQNNGV, per germline. J gave up 5 bases and V 5 bases, and 6 bases lay outside the gene matches. The CDR3 loop spans 15 amino acids. The CDR3 DNA follows: TGTGCCAGCAGCCTCACTAGCGGGGTCAACAATGAGCAGTTCTTC. Protein product: CASSLTSGVNNEQFF.

The table lists this clone with a count of one. The CDR3 is CASSLTGTTEAFF. Written as DNA, the CDR3 is TGCGCCAGCAGCCTTACAGGGACCACTGAAGCTTTCTTT. The chain joins TRBV5-1 to TRBJ1-1, with TRBD1 as a possible D gene (6 bases). Between the trimmed V and J ends, which lost 4 bases and 4 bases, there was a span of 11 bases. Germline-derived CDR1 and CDR2 are SGHRS and YFSETQ. CDR3 length equals 13 residues.

This clone was recorded only once. J is TRBJ2-5 and V is TRBV12-3 or TRBV12-4; a weak D match, TRBD1 (6 bases). Trimming removed 5 bases at V and 2 bases at J, with 9 bases between. The CDR3 spans 13 residues. CDR3 sequence: CASSQDSQETQYF. CDR3 DNA sequence: TGTGCCAGCAGTCAGGACAGTCAAGAGACCCAGTACTTC.

This chain links TRBV11-2 with TRBJ2-7, with 11 bases matching TRBD2. Germline CDR1 SGHAT, CDR2 FQNNGV. This CDR3 spans 15 amino acids. The V gene end was trimmed by 5 bases and the J gene end by 3 bases; junction bases not matched to a gene: 6. The CDR3 loop reads CASSALTSGIYEQYF. Here the CDR3 DNA reads TGTGCCAGCAGCGCCTTGACTAGCGGGATCTACGAGCAGTACTTC.

J is TRBJ2-6 and V is TRBV2, with D perhaps matching TRBD2 (5 bases). Trimming left V 4 bases short and J 4 bases short, with 11 bases between. CDR1 SNHLY and CDR2 FYNNEI come from the germline V gene. The CDR3 has 15 amino acids. For the CDR3, the DNA is TGTGCCAGCAGTGCGAGGGTACTGGGGGCCAACGTCCTGACTTTC. Amino acids: CASSARVLGANVLTF.

V usage is TRBV11-2 and J usage is TRBJ2-1; TRBD2 matches 14 bases. Trimming at V came to 5 bases and at J to 8 bases, leaving 5 bases not matched to a gene. CDR3 length: 15 amino acids. Germline-derived CDR1 and CDR2 are SGHAT and FQNNGV. Here the CDR3 reads CASSLGLAGGDEQFF. For the CDR3, the DNA is TGTGCCAGCAGCCTCGGACTAGCGGGAGGAGATGAGCAGTTCTTC.

This chain joins TRBV4-3 and TRBJ2-7; 7 nucleotides line up with TRBD1. CDR3 size: 15 residues. CDR1 is LGHNA and CDR2 is YSLEER in the germline V gene. J gave up 4 bases and V 1 base, and 7 bases lay outside the gene matches. DNA of the CDR3: TGCGCCAGCAGCCAAGGCGCCAGGGGACAGTACGAGCAGTACTTC. Its protein is CASSQGARGQYEQYF.

The chain carries TRBV4-1 and TRBJ1-6; the match to TRBD1 covers 9 bases. V shed 4 bases, J shed 8 bases, and the junction held 9 bases outside the gene matches. The CDR3 contains 16 residues. Germline assignment: CDR1 MGHRA and CDR2 YSYEKL. The CDR3 sequence is CASSLDRDRVYSPLHF. Here the CDR3 DNA reads TGCGCCAGCAGCCTTGACCGGGACAGGGTCTATTCACCCCTCCACTTT.

The genes are TRBV27 and TRBJ1-5; 10 bases line up with TRBD1. The CDR3 covers 15 residues. After removal of 5 bases from V and 2 bases from J, the junction contained 3 bases not matched to a gene. Germline V gene lookup returns CDR1 MNHEY and CDR2 SMNVEV (reference sequence). For the CDR3, the DNA is TGTGCCAGCAGTCTGACAGGGGGCGGCAATCAGCCCCAGCATTTT. As protein: CASSLTGGGNQPQHF.